These 24 T cell receptor beta chains were sequenced from one sample in a study of beta chain features in type 1 diabetes. Reverse transcription of all isolated RNA meant that expressed TCRB transcripts were sequenced. Generated by immunoSEQ multiplex PCR, the TCRdb table keeps only in-frame clones and is missing some. The sample yields under 550,000 clones, more than 9.5% seen once. The specimen sequenced was naive CD4+ T cells from blood. These receptors were taken from a woman younger than 35 in good health.

This clone appeared a few times. The chain employs TRBV18 and TRBJ2-5; D may match TRBD1 or TRBD2 (6 bases each). V lost 5 bases and J 1 base, leaving 14 bases between the germline ends. This CDR3 has 15 amino acids. Per germline, CDR1 KGHSH and CDR2 LQKENI. CDR3 bases: TGTGCCAGCTCAACACGATCGGGGGCCCAAGAGACCCAGTACTTC. This gives the protein CASSTRSGAQETQYF.

V and J are TRBV5-6 and TRBJ1-1; TRBD1 might be the D (6 bases). Germline loops: CDR1 SGHDT, CDR2 YYEEEE. This CDR3 is 13 amino acids long. Trimming removed 5 bases at V and 4 bases at J, with 12 bases between. CDR3 sequence reads: CASRRTGSTEAFF. The CDR3 nucleotides read TGTGCCAGCAGAAGAACAGGGAGCACTGAAGCTTTCTTT.

This clone was observed a few times. The V and J genes are TRBV10-3 and TRBJ2-5; a weak D match, TRBD1 (5 bases). V lost 6 bases to trimming and J lost 1 base, with 9 bases between them. This CDR3 spans 13 amino acids. Germline V gene lookup returns CDR1 ENHRY and CDR2 SYGVKD. As DNA, the CDR3 is TGTGCCATCAGAGACAGTTCCCAAGAGACCCAGTACTTC. Amino acid sequence: CAIRDSSQETQYF.

Only a few counts were recorded for this clone. The chain links TRBV7-3 to TRBJ2-1; D remains unclear. V was cut by 6 bases and J by 6 bases, with 15 bases left in between. The CDR3 runs 14 residues. Germline V lookup: CDR1 SGHTA, CDR2 FQGTGA. The CDR3 sequence: CASSIDLGPNEQFF. For the CDR3, the DNA is TGTGCCAGCAGTATAGACCTTGGGCCCAATGAGCAGTTCTTC.

This clone was seen a few times. The V gene is TRBV7-2, the J gene TRBJ2-1; TRBD2 agrees at 14 bases. Germline trimming cut 5 bases from V and 15 bases from J; bases unmatched to any gene: 9. The germline CDR1 and CDR2 sequences are SGHTA and FQGNSA. The CDR3 length is 14 residues. The CDR3 DNA follows: TGTGCCAGCAGCCAGGGACTAGCGGGAGCAAATTCGTTCTTC. Protein product: CASSQGLAGANSFF.

This clone has just a few counts. V is TRBV19 and J is TRBJ2-6, with no clear D. Germline-derived CDR1 and CDR2 are LNHDA and SQIVND (reference sequence). V gave up 0 bases and J gave up 0 bases, with 12 bases separating them. The CDR3 covers 18 residues. In nucleotides, the CDR3 is TGTGCCAGTAGTATAGACAGGACGGGCTCCTCTGGGGCCAACGTCCTGACTTTC. Its translation: CASSIDRTGSSGANVLTF.

This clone was counted between two and nine times. The chain carries TRBV5-1 and TRBJ1-6; D is ambiguous. V was trimmed by 4 bases and J by 7 bases, leaving 15 bases between them. Germline assignment: CDR1 SGHRS and CDR2 YFSETQ. The CDR3 is made up of 15 amino acids. The CDR3 DNA follows: TGCGCCAGCAGCGCTGACGGTTACCTGAATTCACCCCTCCACTTT. Translating gives CASSADGYLNSPLHF.

This clone has just a few counts. This chain joins TRBV7-9 and TRBJ1-1, with TRBD1 matching over 7 bases. The V and J ends lost 1 base and 0 bases, in that order; junction bases with no gene match: 2. The V gene's germline CDR1 is SEHNR and CDR2 FQNEAQ (reference sequence). The CDR3 has 15 residues. Here the CDR3 DNA reads TGTGCCAGCAGCTTAGTGGGGACAGTGAACACTGAAGCTTTCTTT. It is translated as CASSLVGTVNTEAFF.

The chain employs TRBV29-1 and TRBJ2-1, with D unclear. From germline, CDR1 is SQVTM and CDR2 ANQGSEA. The V end lost 7 bases, the J end lost 3 bases, and 7 bases lay between the germline ends. The CDR3 is 11 residues long. The CDR3 reads CSASLYNEQFF. The CDR3 DNA reads TGCAGCGCATCCCTCTACAATGAGCAGTTCTTC.

V gene TRBV29-1 combines with J gene TRBJ2-7; D gene uncertain. V lost 8 bases to trimming and J lost 1 base, with 15 bases between them. Germline V gene lookup returns CDR1 SQVTM and CDR2 ANQGSEA. The CDR3 spans 13 residues. The DNA for the CDR3 is TGCAGCTCTTCCCTAGGGCCTTCCTACGAGCAGTACTTC. Its protein product is CSSSLGPSYEQYF.

The V call is TRBV29-1, the J call TRBJ1-2; D is ambiguous. Trimming left V 3 bases short and J 5 bases short, with 7 bases between. Germline CDR1 is SQVTM and CDR2 is ANQGSEA. The CDR3 is made up of 11 amino acids. CDR3 DNA sequence: TGCAGCGTTGACCAGGATTATGGCTACACCTTC. This codes for CSVDQDYGYTF.

Only a few counts were recorded for this clone. The V and J genes are TRBV7-9 and TRBJ2-3; 10 bases match TRBD1. The CDR3 loop spans 14 amino acids. Germline V gives CDR1 SEHNR, CDR2 FQNEAQ (reference sequence). V gave up 7 bases and J gave up 4 bases; unmatched junction bases: 5. The CDR3 nucleotides are TGTGCCAGCACCCGGACAGGGGGTGCAGATACGCAGTATTTT. Its protein product is CASTRTGGADTQYF.

This clone occurred once. The chain links TRBV5-6 to TRBJ1-2; 10 nucleotides align to TRBD1. The CDR3 covers 15 residues. CDR1 SGHDT and CDR2 YYEEEE come from the germline V gene. The V gene end was trimmed by 0 bases and the J gene end by 13 bases; junction bases not matched to a gene: 12. CDR3 amino acids: CASSLAPGQGLSCTF. CDR3 nucleotides: TGTGCCAGCAGCTTGGCTCCGGGACAGGGGTTATCCTGCACCTTC.

This clone has just a few counts. The chain employs TRBV5-1 and TRBJ2-4; D is unclear. This CDR3 contains 19 residues. Trimming pared 2 bases from V and 0 bases from J, leaving 21 bases between. Germline V gives CDR1 SGHRS, CDR2 YFSETQ. The CDR3 nucleotides read TGCGCCAGCAGCTTCTCCCCTGCGCAGCGACCCTTAGCCAAAAACATTCAGTACTTC. It encodes CASSFSPAQRPLAKNIQYF.

The rearrangement uses TRBV15 and TRBJ2-2; D gene uncertain. The CDR3 runs 15 residues. Trimming took 4 bases from V and 0 from J, leaving 9 bases between them. Per the germline V gene, CDR1 is LNHNV and CDR2 is YYDKDF (reference sequence). The CDR3 sequence: CATSKDASNTGELFF. In DNA form, the CDR3 reads TGTGCCACCAGCAAGGACGCGTCGAACACCGGGGAGCTGTTTTTT.

This clone was seen a few times. The chain combines TRBV19 with TRBJ1-1; 12 positions match TRBD1. CDR1 and CDR2 from the germline V gene are LNHDA and SQIVND (reference sequence). Germline trimming cut 10 bases from V and 2 bases from J; bases unmatched to any gene: 14. This CDR3 spans 17 amino acids. CDR3 sequence reads: CAIPPPGTGGPNTEAFF. CDR3 sequence (DNA): TGTGCCATCCCTCCTCCGGGGACAGGGGGCCCCAACACTGAAGCTTTCTTT.

This clone appeared a few times. The rearrangement links TRBV7-6 to TRBJ2-6; TRBD1 or TRBD2 may be the D gene (6 bases each). The V gene lost 11 bases and the J gene lost 0 bases, with 14 bases spanning the gap. This CDR3 has 15 amino acids. Per germline, CDR1 SGHVS and CDR2 FNYEAQ. CDR3 loop: CASTGGTSGANVLTF. DNA of the CDR3: TGTGCCTCGACAGGAGGGACCTCTGGGGCCAACGTCCTGACTTTC. The whole variable domain, remainder taken from reference TRBV7-6 and TRBJ2-6, is GAGVSQSPRYKVTKRGQDVALRCDPISGHVSLYWYRQALGQGPEFLTYFNYEAQQDKSGLPNDRFSAERPEGSISTLTIQRTEQRDSAMYRCASTGGTSGANVLTFGAGSRLTVL.

This clone showed up just a few times. V gene TRBV13 combines with J gene TRBJ2-3; D may be TRBD2 (6 bases). V lost 5 bases to trimming and J lost 2 bases, with 14 bases between them. This CDR3 spans 15 amino acids. The germline CDR1 and CDR2 sequences are PRHDT and FYEKMQ (reference sequence). In DNA form, the CDR3 reads TGTGCCAGCAGCCAAACCGGGACTTCCACAGATACGCAGTATTTT. It translates to CASSQTGTSTDTQYF.

This clone has just a few counts. The chain carries TRBV4-3 and TRBJ2-1; D remains ambiguous. Per germline, CDR1 LGHNA and CDR2 YSLEER. The length of the CDR3 is 14 residues. V was clipped by 4 bases and J by 5 bases, with 12 bases between them. The CDR3 sequence: CASSRRLFDNEQFF. The CDR3 DNA reads TGCGCCAGCAGCCGAAGACTTTTTGACAATGAGCAGTTCTTC.

This clone was detected a few times. The rearrangement links TRBV7-2 to TRBJ2-7, with a weak D call TRBD1 (6 bases). The V gene's germline CDR1 is SGHTA and CDR2 FQGNSA. Trimming took off 5 bases at V and 4 bases at J, with 12 bases between the two ends. The CDR3 contains 13 residues. CDR3 DNA sequence: TGTGCCAGCAGCCCGGGACACCCATACGAGCAGTACGTC. This codes for CASSPGHPYEQYV.

This clone has just a few counts. J is TRBJ2-6 and V is TRBV7-2, with a possible D match to TRBD1 (5 bases). Trimming removed 5 bases from V and 1 base from J, with 12 bases in between. The CDR3 contains 16 residues. Germline values: CDR1 SGHTA, CDR2 FQGNSA. CDR3: CASSPIRASGANVLTF. The CDR3 DNA reads TGTGCCAGCAGCCCAATCAGGGCATCTGGGGCCAACGTCCTGACTTTC. Based on the CDR3 plus reference TRBV7-2 and TRBJ2-6, the full variable domain is GAGVSQSPSNKVTEKGKDVELRCDPISGHTALYWYRQSLGQGLEFLIYFQGNSAPDKSGLPSDRFSAERTGGSVSTLTIQRTQQEDSAVYLCASSPIRASGANVLTFGAGSRLTVL.

The gene calls are TRBV7-3 and TRBJ1-1; D unresolved. Trimming pared 0 bases from V and 6 bases from J, leaving 14 bases between. This CDR3 has 15 amino acids. The germline V gene encodes CDR1 SGHTA and CDR2 FQGTGA. The CDR3 coding sequence is TGTGCCAGCAGCTTAACGGCCTCCGCCGGGCCTGAAGCTTTCTTT. Amino acids: CASSLTASAGPEAFF.

This chain uses TRBV7-2 with TRBJ2-1, with 7 bases matching TRBD1. The CDR3 runs to 13 residues. Germline trimming cut 5 bases from V and 9 bases from J; bases unmatched to any gene: 7. Germline assignment: CDR1 SGHTA and CDR2 FQGNSA. The CDR3 protein is CASSPDTGAEQFF. CDR3 sequence (DNA): TGTGCCAGCAGCCCGGACACAGGGGCTGAGCAGTTCTTC.

This clone has only a few counts. The J gene is TRBJ2-1, the V gene TRBV27; 12 nucleotides line up with TRBD2. V lost 6 bases and J lost 7; bases outside the gene matches: 7. CDR1 MNHEY and CDR2 SMNVEV come from the germline V gene (reference sequence). The CDR3 has 15 amino acids. The CDR3 coding sequence is TGTGCCAGCAGACTGACTAGCGGGAGACGTAATGAGCAGTTCTTC. It codes for CASRLTSGRRNEQFF.